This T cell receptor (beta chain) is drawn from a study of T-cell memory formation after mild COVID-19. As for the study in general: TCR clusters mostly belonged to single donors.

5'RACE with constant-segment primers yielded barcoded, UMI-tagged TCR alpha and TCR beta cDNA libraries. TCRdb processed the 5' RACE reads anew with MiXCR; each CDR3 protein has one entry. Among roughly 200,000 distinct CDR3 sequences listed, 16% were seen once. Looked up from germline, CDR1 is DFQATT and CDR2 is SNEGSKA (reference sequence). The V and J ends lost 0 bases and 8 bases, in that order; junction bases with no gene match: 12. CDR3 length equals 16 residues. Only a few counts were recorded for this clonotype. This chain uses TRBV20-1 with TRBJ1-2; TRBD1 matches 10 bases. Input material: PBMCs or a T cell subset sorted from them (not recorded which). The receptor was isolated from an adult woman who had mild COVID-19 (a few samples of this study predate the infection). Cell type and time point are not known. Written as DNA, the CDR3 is TGCAGTGCTAGAGAAACCCGGGACAGGGGACCGGGGGGCTACACCTTC. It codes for CSARETRDRGPGGYTF.